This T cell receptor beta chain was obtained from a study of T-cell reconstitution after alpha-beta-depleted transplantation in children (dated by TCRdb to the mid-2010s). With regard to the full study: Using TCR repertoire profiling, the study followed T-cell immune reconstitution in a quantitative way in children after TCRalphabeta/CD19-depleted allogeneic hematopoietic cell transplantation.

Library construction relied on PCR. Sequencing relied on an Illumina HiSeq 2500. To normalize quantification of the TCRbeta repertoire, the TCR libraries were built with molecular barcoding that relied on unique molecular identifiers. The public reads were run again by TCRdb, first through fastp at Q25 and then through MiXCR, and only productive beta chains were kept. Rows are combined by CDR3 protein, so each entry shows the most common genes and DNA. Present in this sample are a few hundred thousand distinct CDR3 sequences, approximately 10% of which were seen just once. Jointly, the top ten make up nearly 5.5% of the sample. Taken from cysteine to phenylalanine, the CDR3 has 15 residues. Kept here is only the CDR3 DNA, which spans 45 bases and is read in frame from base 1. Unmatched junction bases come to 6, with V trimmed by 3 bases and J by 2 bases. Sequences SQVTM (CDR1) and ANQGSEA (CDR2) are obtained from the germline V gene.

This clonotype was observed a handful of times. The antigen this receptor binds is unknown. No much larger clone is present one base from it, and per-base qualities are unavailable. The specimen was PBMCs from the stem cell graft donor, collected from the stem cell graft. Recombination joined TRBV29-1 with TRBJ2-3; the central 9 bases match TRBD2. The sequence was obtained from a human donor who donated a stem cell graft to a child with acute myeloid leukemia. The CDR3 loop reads CSVDGLAGNTDTQYF. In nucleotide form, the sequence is TGCAGCGTTGATGGGCTAGCGGGGAACACAGATACGCAGTATTTT.